This T cell receptor beta chain was sequenced during a study of T-cell reconstitution after alpha-beta-depleted transplantation in children (dated by TCRdb to 2016 to 2018). General notes on the study: The study quantitatively tracked T-cell immune reconstitution after TCRalphabeta/CD19-depleted allogeneic hematopoietic cell transplantation in children using TCR repertoire profiling.

The library was produced with PCR. TCRdb lists the instrument as Illumina HiSeq 2500. Molecular barcoding was employed in the preparation of TCR libraries, with unique molecular identifiers being used to normalize TCRbeta repertoire quantification. TCRdb reprocessing: public reads trimmed at Q25 with fastp, clones called with MiXCR, in-frame beta chains kept. Merged by CDR3 protein, the rows form single entries marked with the most common genes and DNA. A total of some 200,000 distinct CDR3 sequences appear in this sample, under 8.5% of them only once. The ten largest account for 35% of the sample. This clonotype appeared once. This clone's antigen is unknown. No quality values exist for individual bases; no much larger clone is one base distant. One read alone lends weak support. The junction carries 20 bases between V and J, which are trimmed by 5 bases and 2 bases respectively. The germline V gene encodes CDR1 SGHVS and CDR2 FNYEAQ. From its cysteine to its phenylalanine, the CDR3 spans 17 amino acids. Only the CDR3 DNA is retained, 51 bases long and in frame from the first base.

General conclusions and limits of the study: In some patients, the high TCRbeta diversity seen at day 60 was put down to recipient T cells and intrathymic progenitors that had survived conditioning. Over the following months the frequencies of hyperexpanded clones went down, and after one year T-cell counts and TCRbeta diversity were mostly credited to newly produced T cells. Apparently early alphabetaT-cell count recovery about two months after transplant reportedly relied on only several hundred rapidly expanded clones derived from non-depleted graft cells.

Per the publication, the treatment or condition label means: allogeneic hematopoietic cell transplantation with graft depleted of TCRalphabeta T cells and CD19 B cells. The children who served as transplant recipients had been given grafts of TCRalphabeta/CD19-depleted allogeneic hematopoietic cells. The source was PBMCs, mostly from graft donor cells, collected 360 days after TCRalphabeta/CD19-depleted stem cell transplant. The clonotype comes from a male patient between 2 and 15 years old who had a stem cell transplant for acute myeloid leukemia, so the T cells may come from the graft donor. This chain is built from TRBV7-6 and TRBJ2-3, and the D gene may be TRBD2, 6 bases matching. Here is the DNA: TGTGCCAGCAGCCAGACGATCCGGGGGACCCCCACAGATACGCAGTATTTT. Translated, this is CASSQTIRGTPTDTQYF.